This T cell receptor (beta chain) is from a study of T cell responses to AZD1222 COVID-19 vaccine. Study observations and caveats: Nearly half of spike-specific TCRs reportedly target variant regions that are unmutated in the B.1.351 and B.1.1.7 variants. White British donors predominated, females outnumbered males, and clonal diversity was possibly underestimated. Sampling that yielded the repertoires occurred only after the peak T cell response.

Second-dose schedules of about 4 or about 12 weeks were combined. This CDR3 contains 13 residues. Germline CDR1 MNHEY, CDR2 SVGAGI. V lost 2 bases and J 3 bases, leaving 7 bases between the germline ends. The method was immunoSEQ multiplex PCR; TCRdb's version includes in-frame clones alone and lacks a portion of them. The data hold 120,000 to 150,000 clones, with 92% observed a single time. As for this clone: No antigen is known for it.

The chain carries TRBV6-5 and TRBJ2-5; D not certain. The input for sequencing was peripheral blood, taken 28 days after the second AZD1222 dose. The clonotype comes from an adult who received the AZD1222 COVID-19 vaccine. In DNA form, the CDR3 reads TGTGCCAGCAGTTACGATAAAAAAGAGACCCAGTACTTC. Encoded protein: CASSYDKKETQYF.